This T cell receptor beta chain emerged from a study of T-cell memory formation after mild COVID-19 (dated by TCRdb to about 2021). General notes on the study: TCR sequence clusters from the two donors were found to be largely donor specific. T-cell clones expanding and contracting after mild COVID-19 in two donors were tracked by longitudinal TCRalpha and TCRbeta repertoire sequencing. The cohort comprised two young, previously healthy adult volunteers, one female and one male. Study-wide conclusions, independent of this receptor: Contracting CD4+ clones were found mainly in CM and EM memory subsets, while CD8+ clones were enriched in EMRA. Only a couple of mild cases were covered in the study, and larger cohorts including severe cases with pre-infection samples were considered necessary. Some responding clones were detected in pre-infection memory, suggesting pre-existing cross-reactive memory T cells joined the SARS-CoV-2 response. The second-wave clones that peaked on day 37 were not confirmed to be SARS-CoV-2 specific. From day 15 to 85, contracting clones showed balanced CD4/CD8 phenotypes, whereas a second wave of clones that expanded from day 15 to 37 leaned towards CD4+.

Ficoll-Paque density gradient centrifugation was the method used to isolate PBMCs. Via the germline V gene (reference sequence), CDR1 is GTSNPN and CDR2 SVGIG. The germline ends are 16 bases apart after V is trimmed by 4 bases and J by 4 bases. Reading from cysteine to phenylalanine, the CDR3 counts 14 amino acids. The retained sequence is limited to the CDR3, 42 bases, with the frame set at the first base. The sequencing machine was an Illumina NovaSeq 6000. cDNA libraries for TCRalpha and TCRbeta were prepared by 5'RACE using constant-segment primers, with sample barcodes and unique molecular identifiers added. Trizol reagent was used to extract RNA from every sample. Amplification of the libraries took two PCR steps, and the second step added a second sample barcode plus Illumina TruSeq adapters. Sequencing of the libraries was done on an Illumina NovaSeq, producing 2 x 150 bp paired-end reads. On the authors' methods: With migec v1.2.7, reads were demultiplexed and then collapsed into UMI-guided consensus sequences. Using mixcr v2.1.11, the UMI consensuses were aligned to TRA and TRB V and J templates and assembled into clonotypes. Clonotypes were classified as expanded or contracted when called significant by both edgeR and NoisET, with noise models trained on biological replicates. edgeR calls used a false discovery rate-adjusted p below 0.01 and a log2 fold-change threshold of 1. As an exploratory analysis of dynamics, max-normalized trajectories of the 1000 most abundant clonotypes were examined by PCA with hierarchical clustering. Separately sequenced CD4+ and CD8+ repertoires were used to assign the CD4 or CD8 phenotype of responding clones. In TCRdb, the public reads were trimmed at Q25 with fastp and aligned with MiXCR, with productive beta chains retained. Each record represents a unique CDR3 protein, reported with the most common genes and DNA among its rows. These V and J calls rely on TCRdb rather than the paper's analysis. Here the sample has fewer than 500,000 distinct CDR3 sequences; approximately 25% occur a single time. The ten largest clones capture roughly an eighth of the sample.

This clonotype was counted only a few times. This receptor's antigen is unknown. There are no base qualities to consult, and no much larger clone falls within one base. The clonotype originates from an adult woman who had mild COVID-19 (a few samples of this study predate the infection). The sample titles of this study are shuffled in the database, so cell type and time point are left out; the donor was told from shared clones. The specimen sequenced was PBMCs or a T cell subset sorted from them (not recorded which). The sequence joins TRBV30 to TRBJ1-2; a tentative D call is TRBD1 (5 bases match). CDR3 sequence: CAWNGEGTRYGYTF. In nucleotides, the sequence is TGTGCCTGGAACGGGGAGGGGACTCGCTATGGCTACACCTTC.